Listed here are 28 T cell receptor beta chains from one sample, sequenced in a study of blood T cell repertoires in COVID-19. Assay: immunoSEQ multiplex PCR; the TCRdb copy retains only in-frame clones and omits some. The sample includes about 260,000 clones, around 87% of them seen just once. Sequencing was performed on peripheral blood. Receptor source: a middle-aged woman who had recovered from COVID-19.

This clone has more than one count but fewer than ten. This chain links TRBV7-3 with TRBJ1-1; tentative D call: TRBD1 (5 bases). Germline CDR1 and CDR2: SGHTA and FQGTGA. The CDR3 contains 13 residues. V dropped 5 bases and J dropped 4 bases, with 11 bases sitting between them. For the CDR3, the DNA is TGTGCCAGCAGCCCCCCTGGGGCCACTGAAGCTTTCTTT. Protein product: CASSPPGATEAFF. Drawing the rest from reference TRBV7-3 and TRBJ1-1, the complete variable domain is GAGVSQTPSNKVTEKGKYVELRCDPISGHTALYWYRQSLGQGPEFLIYFQGTGAADDSGLPNDRFFAVRPEGSVSTLKIQRTERGDSAVYLCASSPPGATEAFFGQGTRLTVV.

V is TRBV10-3 and J is TRBJ1-3; D uncertain. The CDR3 is 12 amino acids. Germline V CDR1 and CDR2: ENHRY, SYGVKD. Trimming pared 5 bases from V and 10 bases from J, leaving 12 bases between. CDR3 sequence reads: CAISTPRHTIYF. CDR3 in DNA: TGTGCCATCAGTACACCCCGTCATACCATATATTTT.

The chain couples TRBV4-1 to TRBJ2-7, with 7 bases that match TRBD1. V lost 6 bases to trimming and J lost 0 bases; unmatched junction nucleotides: 11. CDR1 and CDR2 from the germline V gene are MGHRA and YSYEKL. The CDR3 is made up of 16 amino acids. The CDR3 DNA sequence: TGCGCCAGCAGTCGGGACAGCTCCTCGAGCTCCTACGAGCAGTACTTC. Translation gives CASSRDSSSSSYEQYF.

This chain links TRBV30 with TRBJ2-3; 8 positions agree with TRBD2. Trimming at V came to 2 bases and at J to 4 bases, leaving 8 bases not matched to a gene. Germline values: CDR1 GTSNPN, CDR2 SVGIG (reference sequence). The CDR3 totals 15 residues. In nucleotides, the CDR3 is TGTGCCTGGAGTAGAGGTAGCGGGGCCCCAGATACGCAGTATTTT. This sequence encodes CAWSRGSGAPDTQYF.

The chain couples TRBV11-2 to TRBJ1-2; D may be TRBD1 (5 bases). The CDR3 extends over 15 amino acids. Trimming left V 2 bases short and J 8 bases short, with 18 bases between. The germline V gene encodes CDR1 SGHAT and CDR2 FQNNGV. CDR3 nucleotides: TGTGCCAGCAGCTTAAACCCCATTCGGGGGTACGGCTACACCTTC. This gives the protein CASSLNPIRGYGYTF.

J is TRBJ1-1 and V is TRBV5-5; D not certain. Looked up from germline, CDR1 is SGHKS and CDR2 is YYEKEE (reference sequence). V was cut by 5 bases and J by 5 bases, with 10 bases left in between. The CDR3 length is 12 residues. The CDR3 loop reads CASSMAQTEAFF. The CDR3, as DNA: TGTGCCAGCAGTATGGCCCAAACTGAAGCTTTCTTT. Complete variable domain (other parts from reference TRBV5-5 and TRBJ1-1): DAGVTQSPTHLIKTRGQQVTLRCSPISGHKSVSWYQQVLGQGPQFIFQYYEKEERGRGNFPDRFSARQFPNYSSELNVNALLLGDSALYLCASSMAQTEAFFGQGTRLTVV.

CDR3 in DNA: TGTGCCAGCAGTCCCCTGGGGGCAGGGACATGGGAGCAGTACTTC. Its protein product is CASSPLGAGTWEQYF. The chain couples TRBV6-1 to TRBJ2-7, with a tentative D call TRBD1 (6 bases). Germline CDR1 reads MNHNS; CDR2 reads SASEGT. The CDR3 runs to 15 residues. Trimming cost V 5 bases and J 7 bases, with 21 bases left between them.

The V gene is TRBV5-1, the J gene TRBJ2-5; TRBD1 matches 7 bases. Germline-derived CDR1 and CDR2 are SGHRS and YFSETQ. CDR3 length equals 16 residues. Trimming took 4 bases from V and 2 from J; bases not matched to a gene: 11. As DNA, the CDR3 is TGCGCCAGCAGCGAAGGACTTACAGGGGAGCAAGAGACCCAGTACTTC. Translating gives CASSEGLTGEQETQYF.

The chain uses TRBV7-2 and TRBJ2-1, with D perhaps matching TRBD2 (6 bases). The germline V gene encodes CDR1 SGHTA and CDR2 FQGNSA. V lost 5 bases, J lost 6 bases, and 20 bases lay in between. The CDR3 is 16 residues long. CDR3 region: CASSTKSGTVFNEQFF. CDR3 DNA: TGTGCCAGCAGCACAAAGTCCGGGACTGTCTTCAATGAGCAGTTCTTC.

This clone was seen once. The J gene is TRBJ2-3, the V gene TRBV10-3, with a tentative D call TRBD1 (5 bases). Trimming removed 2 bases from V and 1 base from J, with 10 bases in between. Germline CDR1 and CDR2: ENHRY and SYGVKD. There are 15 residues in the CDR3. The CDR3 coding sequence is TGTGCCATCAGTGAGGAGGACATCCGCACAGATACGCAGTATTTT. Protein: CAISEEDIRTDTQYF.

CDR3 loop: CATSDSARGGGAETQYF. CDR3 coding DNA: TGTGCCACCAGTGATTCGGCGCGGGGCGGGGGGGCAGAGACCCAGTACTTC. The V gene is TRBV24-1, the J gene TRBJ2-5, with 9 nucleotides matching TRBD2. The J segment lost 4 bases and the V segment lost 2 bases, leaving 10 bases of the junction unmatched. Germline V gene data show CDR1 as KGHDR and CDR2 as SFDVKD. The CDR3 has 17 residues.

This chain links TRBV4-3 with TRBJ2-3; 10 bases align to TRBD2. J gave up 4 bases and V 1 base, and 5 bases lay outside the gene matches. The CDR3 loop spans 16 amino acids. Germline-derived CDR1 and CDR2 are LGHNA and YSLEER. The CDR3 loop is CASSQASGGAADTQYF. Here the CDR3 DNA reads TGCGCCAGCAGCCAAGCCAGCGGGGGGGCCGCAGATACGCAGTATTTT.

The chain is built from TRBV29-1 and TRBJ1-1, with 10 bases fitting TRBD1. With V trimmed by 7 bases and J by 4 bases, 12 bases remained unmatched. CDR1 is SQVTM, CDR2 ANQGSEA, per germline. The CDR3 is 15 residues long. CDR3 region: CSDQTGGAGGTEAFF. CDR3 DNA: TGCAGCGACCAGACAGGGGGCGCGGGTGGCACTGAAGCTTTCTTT. The complete variable domain, with remaining parts taken from reference TRBV29-1 and TRBJ1-1, reads SAVISQKPSRDICQRGTSLTIQCQVDSQVTMMFWYRQQPGQSLTLIATANQGSEATYESGFVIDKFPISRPNLTFSTLTVSNMSPEDSSIYLCSDQTGGAGGTEAFFGQGTRLTVV.

This rearrangement joins TRBV12-5 to TRBJ2-7; 7 positions agree with TRBD1. CDR1 and CDR2 from the germline V gene are LGHNT and FRNRAP. The CDR3 runs 14 residues. V shed 4 bases and J 4 bases; nucleotides not matched to a gene: 7. The CDR3 here is CASGSPGQLYEQYF. The DNA for the CDR3 is TGTGCTAGTGGTTCCCCGGGACAGCTTTACGAGCAGTACTTC.

This clone was seen once. The chain combines TRBV2 with TRBJ1-5, with no clear D. Germline CDR1 and CDR2: SNHLY and FYNNEI. V was clipped by 7 bases and J by 4 bases, with 17 bases between them. The CDR3 extends over 15 amino acids. The CDR3 coding sequence is TGTGCCAGCACTGAGGGTCGGGTGATGAATCAGCCCCAGCATTTT. It yields the protein CASTEGRVMNQPQHF.

The chain is built from TRBV30 and TRBJ1-1; 8 nucleotides align to TRBD1. The CDR3 runs to 17 residues. Germline V gives CDR1 GTSNPN, CDR2 SVGIG (reference sequence). J was trimmed by 5 bases and V by 3 bases; bases with no gene match: 17. CDR3 sequence (DNA): TGTGCCTGGAGCGCTCCGGGACAGGTCGAGTTGGGGACTGAAGCTTTCTTT. Translating it yields CAWSAPGQVELGTEAFF.

The V gene is TRBV11-3, the J gene TRBJ1-1, with D unresolved. This CDR3 has 13 amino acids. Germline lookup yields CDR1 SGHNT and CDR2 YENEEA. Trimming took off 2 bases at V and 4 bases at J, with 8 bases between the two ends. Written as DNA, the CDR3 is TGTGCCAGCAGCTTACTCGGCGGCACTGAAGCTTTCTTT. This codes for CASSLLGGTEAFF.

The rearrangement links TRBV7-2 to TRBJ2-5; 7 nucleotides agree with TRBD2. The ends lost 5 bases at V and 2 bases at J; junction bases unmatched: 8. CDR3 size: 15 residues. CDR1 is SGHTA, CDR2 FQGNSA, per germline. DNA for the CDR3: TGTGCCAGCAGCCGGGCTAGCGGCCTACAAGAGACCCAGTACTTC. Protein sequence: CASSRASGLQETQYF.

The chain employs TRBV30 and TRBJ1-4, with D maybe TRBD1 (6 bases). CDR1 is GTSNPN and CDR2 is SVGIG in the germline V gene (reference sequence). There are 13 residues in the CDR3. Trimming left V 1 base short and J 5 bases short, with 8 bases between. CDR3 sequence reads: CAWSDRVNEKLFF. CDR3 in DNA: TGTGCCTGGAGTGACAGGGTGAATGAAAAACTGTTTTTT. Looking up the rest from reference TRBV30 and TRBJ1-4 gives the full variable domain: SQTIHQWPATLVQPVGSPLSLECTVEGTSNPNLYWYRQAAGRGLQLLFYSVGIGQISSEVPQNLSASRPQDRQFILSSKKLLLSDSGFYLCAWSDRVNEKLFFGSGTQLSVL.

The genes are TRBV20-1 and TRBJ1-1, with no clear D. V gave up 6 bases and J gave up 7 bases, with 9 bases separating them. This CDR3 has 10 amino acids. Germline V CDR1 and CDR2: DFQATT, SNEGSKA (reference sequence). CDR3 loop: CSALGNEAFF. CDR3 nucleotide sequence: TGCAGTGCCCTAGGCAATGAAGCTTTCTTT.

This CDR3 is CASSVTPFMNTEAFF. The DNA of the CDR3 is TGTGCCAGCAGCGTAACACCCTTCATGAACACTGAAGCTTTCTTT. The rearrangement joins TRBV9 to TRBJ1-1; no clear D gene. This CDR3 has 15 amino acids. CDR1 is SGDLS and CDR2 is YYNGEE in the germline V gene. The V and J ends lost 1 base and 0 bases respectively, with 10 bases between them.

This clone appeared a few times. The chain recombines TRBV19 with TRBJ2-3; the match to TRBD2 covers 12 bases. Unmatched junction bases numbered 4, after V lost 4 bases and J lost 2 bases. The V gene's germline CDR1 is LNHDA and CDR2 SQIVND (reference sequence). This CDR3 has 16 amino acids. The CDR3, as DNA: TGTGCCAGTAGTACCTCTAGCGGGGGGGCCACAGATACGCAGTATTTT. Protein sequence: CASSTSSGGATDTQYF. Full variable domain (missing parts from reference TRBV19 and TRBJ2-3): DGGITQSPKYLFRKEGQNVTLSCEQNLNHDAMYWYRQDPGQGLRLIYYSQIVNDFQKGDIAEGYSVSREKKESFPLTVTSAQKNPTAFYLCASSTSSGGATDTQYFGPGTRLTVL.

The rearrangement uses TRBV27 and TRBJ2-2; no clear D. From germline, CDR1 is MNHEY and CDR2 SMNVEV (reference sequence). The ends were cut back, 3 bases at V and 9 bases at J, with 17 bases in the middle. The CDR3 runs to 15 residues. In DNA form, the CDR3 reads TGTGCCAGCAGTTTTCCCAGCGTTGAAGGCAGGGAGCTGTTTTTT. It translates to CASSFPSVEGRELFF.

V and J are TRBV7-9 and TRBJ1-5; D ambiguous. Germline V gene data show CDR1 as SEHNR and CDR2 as FQNEAQ (reference sequence). CDR3 size: 16 residues. Trimming pared 3 bases from V and 5 bases from J, leaving 17 bases between. CDR3 DNA: TGTGCCAGCAGCTTGTTTGCGGGAAGTGGGGATCAGCCCCAGCATTTT. Residues: CASSLFAGSGDQPQHF.

The chain joins TRBV4-1 to TRBJ2-3; 11 bases are a match to TRBD2. V lost 2 bases to trimming and J lost 2 bases; unmatched junction nucleotides: 9. The CDR3 is 18 amino acids. Germline V gene sequence: CDR1 MGHRA, CDR2 YSYEKL. CDR3 in amino acids: CASSQSLLAGAFTDTQYF. The CDR3, as DNA: TGCGCCAGCAGCCAATCGCTACTAGCGGGGGCTTTCACAGATACGCAGTATTTT.

The chain carries TRBV4-1 and TRBJ2-1; 8 bases fit TRBD1. Germline assignment: CDR1 MGHRA and CDR2 YSYEKL. The CDR3 is made up of 16 amino acids. V dropped 4 bases and J dropped 4; count of bases not matched to a gene: 9. The CDR3 sequence is CASSPEHRGMYNEQFF. CDR3 bases: TGCGCCAGCAGCCCCGAACACAGGGGGATGTACAATGAGCAGTTCTTC.

The chain carries TRBV5-1 and TRBJ2-2; 8 bases fit TRBD1. The J segment lost 7 bases and the V segment lost 2 bases, leaving 7 bases of the junction unmatched. CDR1 and CDR2 from the germline V gene are SGHRS and YFSETQ. The CDR3 has 15 residues. The CDR3 protein is CASSFQGAPGGELFF. Written as DNA, the CDR3 is TGCGCCAGCAGCTTCCAGGGGGCGCCGGGCGGGGAGCTGTTTTTT.

The chain combines TRBV6-5 with TRBJ1-2, with D maybe TRBD1 (5 bases). Germline V CDR1 and CDR2: MNHEY, SVGAGI. This CDR3 comprises 11 residues. The V gene lost 8 bases and the J gene lost 4 bases, with 8 bases spanning the gap. The CDR3: CASGQFYGYTF. The CDR3 DNA reads TGTGCCAGCGGACAATTCTATGGCTACACCTTC.